Listed below are T cell receptor beta chains from one sample, sequenced in a study of T cell changes during pregnancy in multiple sclerosis. Data came from immunoSEQ multiplex PCR; TCRdb stores just in-frame clones and leaves some out. The sample includes roughly 77,000 clones, roughly 92% of them seen just once. Sample: peripheral blood, taken in the second trimester of pregnancy. Receptors originate from a female donor with multiple sclerosis, enrolled in a pregnancy study. The CDR3 runs from the conserved cysteine through the conserved F or W. A D gene is named only where the DNA matches it firmly. Expanded clones get a size class; other rows say once, few or many, or leave the size out.

D gene: TRBD2; clone size: .; J gene: TRBJ2-2; V gene: TRBV27; CDR3 protein: CASSPTRTSGFSGELFF; CDR3 DNA: TGTGCCAGCAGCCCCACCCGGACTAGCGGGTTTAGCGGGGAGCTGTTTTTT
D gene: .; clone size: once; J gene: TRBJ1-1; V gene: TRBV4-1; CDR3 protein: CASSQEGRVVKTEAFF; CDR3 DNA: TGCGCCAGCAGCCAGGAGGGGAGGGTAGTAAAGACTGAAGCTTTCTTT
D gene: TRBD1; clone size: .; J gene: TRBJ2-1; V gene: TRBV4-1; CDR3 protein: CASSQVGRGFSNEQFF; CDR3 DNA: TGCGCCAGCAGCCAAGTCGGCAGGGGGTTTTCCAATGAGCAGTTCTTC
D gene: .; clone size: once; J gene: TRBJ2-7; V gene: TRBV4-1; CDR3 protein: CASSQATGTQYEQYF; CDR3 DNA: TGCGCCAGCAGCCAAGCCACCGGGACTCAATACGAGCAGTACTTC
D gene: .; clone size: .; J gene: TRBJ1-5; V gene: TRBV6-6; CDR3 protein: CASTHRGGNQPQHF; CDR3 DNA: TGTGCCAGCACGCACCGGGGGGGGAATCAGCCCCAGCATTTT
D gene: TRBD2; clone size: .; J gene: TRBJ2-5; V gene: TRBV4-2; CDR3 protein: CASSQVSGVDQETQYF; CDR3 DNA: TGTGCCAGCAGCCAAGTTAGCGGGGTAGACCAAGAGACCCAGTACTTC
D gene: .; clone size: .; J gene: TRBJ2-7; V gene: TRBV4-1; CDR3 protein: CASSQVADGAYEQYF; CDR3 DNA: TGCGCCAGCAGCCAAGTAGCGGACGGAGCCTACGAGCAGTACTTC
D gene: TRBD2; clone size: .; J gene: TRBJ2-7; V gene: TRBV5-1; CDR3 protein: CASRAVAGAEEQYF; CDR3 DNA: TGCGCCAGCCGCGCGGTAGCGGGAGCGGAAGAGCAGTACTTC
D gene: TRBD2; clone size: .; J gene: TRBJ2-7; V gene: TRBV28; CDR3 protein: CASSLLGGPLYEQYF; CDR3 DNA: TGTGCCAGCAGTTTATTGGGAGGGCCTTTGTACGAGCAGTACTTC
D gene: .; clone size: .; J gene: TRBJ2-2; V gene: TRBV27; CDR3 protein: CASSHGTRNTGELFF; CDR3 DNA: TGTGCCAGCAGTCACGGGACAAGGAACACCGGGGAGCTGTTTTTT
D gene: .; clone size: .; J gene: TRBJ2-7; V gene: TRBV11-2; CDR3 protein: CASSSPKDSIEQYF; CDR3 DNA: TGTGCCAGCAGCTCACCGAAGGACAGTATCGAGCAGTACTTC
D gene: .; clone size: few; J gene: TRBJ2-2; V gene: TRBV4-1; CDR3 protein: CASSPGTGELFF; CDR3 DNA: TGCGCCAGCAGCCCCGGTACCGGGGAGCTGTTTTTT
D gene: .; clone size: .; J gene: TRBJ2-3; V gene: TRBV25-1; CDR3 protein: CASSDGSTDTQYF; CDR3 DNA: TGTGCCAGCAGTGACGGTAGCACAGATACGCAGTATTTT
D gene: TRBD2; clone size: .; J gene: TRBJ2-5; V gene: TRBV15; CDR3 protein: CATSSGTSDETQYF; CDR3 DNA: TGTGCCACCAGCAGTGGGACTAGCGATGAGACCCAGTACTTC
D gene: .; clone size: .; J gene: TRBJ2-2; V gene: TRBV6-5; CDR3 protein: CASSRTDTSPGELFF; CDR3 DNA: TGTGCCAGCAGCCGTACTGACACCTCGCCAGGGGAGCTGTTTTTT
D gene: TRBD1; clone size: .; J gene: TRBJ1-5; V gene: TRBV28; CDR3 protein: CAIGTGDNQPQHF; CDR3 DNA: TGTGCCATCGGGACAGGGGACAATCAGCCCCAGCATTTT
D gene: TRBD1; clone size: .; J gene: TRBJ2-2; V gene: TRBV6-1; CDR3 protein: CASSEARGPGELFF; CDR3 DNA: TGTGCCAGCAGTGAAGCGAGGGGGCCCGGGGAGCTGTTTTTT
D gene: TRBD2; clone size: .; J gene: TRBJ2-5; V gene: TRBV6-5; CDR3 protein: CASSYPGGSQETQYF; CDR3 DNA: TGTGCCAGCAGTTACCCGGGGGGGAGCCAAGAGACCCAGTACTTC
D gene: .; clone size: .; J gene: TRBJ1-6; V gene: TRBV5-8; CDR3 protein: CSSSLDSLSPLHF; CDR3 DNA: TGTTCCAGCAGCTTGGACAGTTTGTCACCCCTCCACTTT
D gene: TRBD1; clone size: .; J gene: TRBJ1-2; V gene: TRBV7-2; CDR3 protein: CASSLGWTGAFGYTF; CDR3 DNA: TGTGCCAGCAGCTTGGGGTGGACAGGGGCCTTTGGCTACACCTTC
D gene: .; clone size: .; J gene: TRBJ1-1; V gene: TRBV9; CDR3 protein: CASSVGANTEAFF; CDR3 DNA: TGTGCCAGCAGCGTAGGGGCGAACACTGAAGCTTTCTTT
D gene: TRBD1; clone size: .; J gene: TRBJ2-3; V gene: TRBV7-9; CDR3 protein: CASSLILSGTGGDTQYF; CDR3 DNA: TGTGCCAGCAGCTTAATCTTATCGGGGACAGGTGGAGATACGCAGTATTTT
D gene: .; clone size: .; J gene: TRBJ1-1; V gene: TRBV27; CDR3 protein: CASSSHSGAAEAFF; CDR3 DNA: TGTGCCAGCAGTTCCCATAGTGGGGCGGCTGAAGCTTTCTTT
D gene: .; clone size: .; J gene: TRBJ2-1; V gene: TRBV4-3; CDR3 protein: CASSQRRGVVNEQFF; CDR3 DNA: TGCGCCAGCAGCCAAAGACGGGGTGTTGTCAATGAGCAGTTCTTC
D gene: TRBD1; clone size: .; J gene: TRBJ2-2; V gene: TRBV5-1; CDR3 protein: CASSTGQGGTGELFF; CDR3 DNA: TGCGCCAGCAGCACAGGACAGGGGGGAACCGGGGAGCTGTTTTTT
D gene: TRBD1; clone size: .; J gene: TRBJ2-3; V gene: TRBV15; CDR3 protein: CATSSLEGGQGTDTQYF; CDR3 DNA: TGTGCCACCAGCAGCCTGGAAGGGGGACAGGGAACAGATACGCAGTATTTT
D gene: .; clone size: .; J gene: TRBJ2-5; V gene: TRBV9; CDR3 protein: CASSVEAPGETQYF; CDR3 DNA: TGTGCCAGCAGCGTAGAGGCCCCGGGGGAGACCCAGTACTTC
D gene: .; clone size: .; J gene: TRBJ2-3; V gene: TRBV30; CDR3 protein: CAWTGTDTQYF; CDR3 DNA: TGTGCCTGGACCGGCACAGATACGCAGTATTTT
D gene: .; clone size: .; J gene: TRBJ2-6; V gene: TRBV4-3; CDR3 protein: CASSQDSRGSGANVLTF; CDR3 DNA: TGCGCCAGCAGCCAAGATTCCCGGGGCTCTGGGGCCAACGTCCTGACTTTC
D gene: .; clone size: .; J gene: TRBJ2-1; V gene: TRBV7-9; CDR3 protein: CASSLVGGDEQFF; CDR3 DNA: TGTGCCAGCAGCTTAGTTGGCGGGGATGAGCAGTTCTTC
D gene: .; clone size: .; J gene: TRBJ1-6; V gene: TRBV21-1; CDR3 protein: CASSTTRVDNSPLHF; CDR3 DNA: TGTGCCAGCAGCACCACCAGGGTTGATAATTCACCCCTCCACTTT
D gene: .; clone size: .; J gene: TRBJ2-3; V gene: TRBV7-3; CDR3 protein: CASSLLGRGTDTQYF; CDR3 DNA: TGTGCCAGCAGCTTACTAGGTCGTGGCACAGATACGCAGTATTTT
D gene: .; clone size: .; J gene: TRBJ2-7; V gene: TRBV19; CDR3 protein: CASSATQGNYEQYF; CDR3 DNA: TGTGCCAGTAGTGCCACCCAGGGGAACTACGAGCAGTACTTC
D gene: .; clone size: .; J gene: TRBJ2-2; V gene: TRBV11-2; CDR3 protein: CASSPGTGELFF; CDR3 DNA: TGTGCCAGCAGCCCCGGGACCGGGGAGCTGTTTTTT
D gene: TRBD1; clone size: .; J gene: TRBJ1-2; V gene: TRBV5-1; CDR3 protein: CASNTGQGANYGYTF; CDR3 DNA: TGCGCCAGCAACACCGGGCAGGGGGCGAACTATGGCTACACCTTC
D gene: .; clone size: .; J gene: TRBJ2-5; V gene: TRBV29-1; CDR3 protein: CSGAGAVGETQYF; CDR3 DNA: TGCAGCGGGGCTGGGGCGGTGGGCGAGACCCAGTACTTC
D gene: .; clone size: .; J gene: TRBJ1-5; V gene: TRBV28; CDR3 protein: CASSLGGVQPQHF; CDR3 DNA: TGTGCCAGCAGTTTAGGAGGGGTTCAGCCCCAGCATTTT
D gene: .; clone size: .; J gene: TRBJ1-1; V gene: TRBV4-3; CDR3 protein: CASSLGGGTEAFF; CDR3 DNA: TGCGCCAGCAGCCTAGGGGGTGGCACTGAAGCTTTCTTT
D gene: .; clone size: .; J gene: TRBJ1-2; V gene: TRBV18; CDR3 protein: CASSPDRIYGYTF; CDR3 DNA: TGTGCCAGCTCACCCGACAGGATCTATGGCTACACCTTC
D gene: TRBD1; clone size: .; J gene: TRBJ2-4; V gene: TRBV18; CDR3 protein: CASSRGTGKENIQYF; CDR3 DNA: TGTGCCAGCTCACGGGGGACAGGGAAGGAAAACATTCAGTACTTC
D gene: TRBD2; clone size: few; J gene: TRBJ2-7; V gene: TRBV4-1; CDR3 protein: CASSQERTSGSYEQYF; CDR3 DNA: TGCGCCAGCAGCCAAGAGCGGACTAGCGGGAGTTACGAGCAGTACTTC
D gene: .; clone size: .; J gene: TRBJ2-2; V gene: TRBV18; CDR3 protein: CASSPPDRISGELFF; CDR3 DNA: TGTGCCAGCTCACCACCCGACAGAATCTCCGGGGAGCTGTTTTTT
D gene: TRBD1; clone size: .; J gene: TRBJ2-7; V gene: TRBV9; CDR3 protein: CASSAGQGLYEQYF; CDR3 DNA: TGTGCCAGCAGCGCCGGACAGGGGCTGTACGAGCAGTACTTC
D gene: TRBD1; clone size: .; J gene: TRBJ1-5; V gene: TRBV19; CDR3 protein: CASTITGGSSQPQHF; CDR3 DNA: TGTGCCAGTACCATTACAGGGGGTTCTAGTCAGCCCCAGCATTTT
D gene: .; clone size: once; J gene: TRBJ2-1; V gene: TRBV7-2; CDR3 protein: CASSLAIYEQFF; CDR3 DNA: TGTGCCAGCAGCTTAGCCATTTATGAGCAGTTCTTC
D gene: .; clone size: .; J gene: TRBJ2-7; V gene: TRBV7-2; CDR3 protein: CASSRNPAYEQYF; CDR3 DNA: TGTGCCAGCAGCCGAAATCCAGCGTACGAGCAGTACTTC
D gene: TRBD1; clone size: .; J gene: TRBJ1-5; V gene: TRBV7-9; CDR3 protein: CASSTSGQMGNQPQHF; CDR3 DNA: TGTGCCAGCAGCACGTCGGGACAGATGGGCAATCAGCCCCAGCATTTT
D gene: TRBD2; clone size: .; J gene: TRBJ2-7; V gene: TRBV30; CDR3 protein: CAWSVLAGYEQYF; CDR3 DNA: TGTGCCTGGAGTGTACTAGCGGGCTACGAGCAGTACTTC
D gene: .; clone size: .; J gene: TRBJ2-1; V gene: TRBV29-1; CDR3 protein: CSVGLANNEQFF; CDR3 DNA: TGCAGCGTTGGGCTAGCCAACAATGAGCAGTTCTTC
D gene: TRBD1; clone size: .; J gene: TRBJ2-3; V gene: TRBV27; CDR3 protein: CASSPRTGTGVIDTQYF; CDR3 DNA: TGTGCCAGCAGTCCCCGGACCGGGACAGGAGTAATAGATACGCAGTATTTT
D gene: .; clone size: .; J gene: TRBJ1-1; V gene: TRBV6-5; CDR3 protein: CASSRSYWSAAFF; CDR3 DNA: TGTGCCAGCAGTCGTAGCTACTGGTCGGCAGCTTTCTTT
D gene: TRBD2; clone size: .; J gene: TRBJ2-2; V gene: TRBV27; CDR3 protein: CASSFEGGRRNTGELFF; CDR3 DNA: TGTGCCAGCAGTTTTGAGGGCGGGAGGAGGAACACCGGGGAGCTGTTTTTT
D gene: TRBD1; clone size: .; J gene: TRBJ1-4; V gene: TRBV7-9; CDR3 protein: CASSPGTGGEKLFF; CDR3 DNA: TGTGCCAGCAGCCCGGGGACAGGGGGTGAAAAACTGTTTTTT
D gene: TRBD1; clone size: .; J gene: TRBJ1-1; V gene: TRBV19; CDR3 protein: CASSSTGTATEAFF; CDR3 DNA: TGTGCCAGTAGCTCGACAGGGACGGCCACTGAAGCTTTCTTT
D gene: TRBD1; clone size: .; J gene: TRBJ2-3; V gene: TRBV11-3; CDR3 protein: CASSLPGTGGDTQYF; CDR3 DNA: TGTGCCAGCAGCTTACCAGGGACAGGGGGAGATACGCAGTATTTT
D gene: .; clone size: .; J gene: TRBJ2-3; V gene: TRBV2; CDR3 protein: CASSAQGTDTQYF; CDR3 DNA: TGTGCCAGCAGTGCCCAGGGCACAGATACGCAGTATTTT
D gene: TRBD1; clone size: .; J gene: TRBJ1-5; V gene: TRBV11-2; CDR3 protein: CASSITGADQPQHF; CDR3 DNA: TGTGCCAGCAGCATAACAGGGGCGGATCAGCCCCAGCATTTT
D gene: .; clone size: .; J gene: TRBJ2-1; V gene: TRBV18; CDR3 protein: CASSRDRFSYNEQFF; CDR3 DNA: TGTGCCAGCTCACGTGACAGGTTCTCCTACAATGAGCAGTTCTTC
D gene: TRBD1; clone size: .; J gene: TRBJ1-1; V gene: TRBV28; CDR3 protein: CASSLSPGQGAPNTEAFF; CDR3 DNA: TGTGCCAGCAGTTTGTCCCCTGGACAGGGGGCCCCGAACACTGAAGCTTTCTTT